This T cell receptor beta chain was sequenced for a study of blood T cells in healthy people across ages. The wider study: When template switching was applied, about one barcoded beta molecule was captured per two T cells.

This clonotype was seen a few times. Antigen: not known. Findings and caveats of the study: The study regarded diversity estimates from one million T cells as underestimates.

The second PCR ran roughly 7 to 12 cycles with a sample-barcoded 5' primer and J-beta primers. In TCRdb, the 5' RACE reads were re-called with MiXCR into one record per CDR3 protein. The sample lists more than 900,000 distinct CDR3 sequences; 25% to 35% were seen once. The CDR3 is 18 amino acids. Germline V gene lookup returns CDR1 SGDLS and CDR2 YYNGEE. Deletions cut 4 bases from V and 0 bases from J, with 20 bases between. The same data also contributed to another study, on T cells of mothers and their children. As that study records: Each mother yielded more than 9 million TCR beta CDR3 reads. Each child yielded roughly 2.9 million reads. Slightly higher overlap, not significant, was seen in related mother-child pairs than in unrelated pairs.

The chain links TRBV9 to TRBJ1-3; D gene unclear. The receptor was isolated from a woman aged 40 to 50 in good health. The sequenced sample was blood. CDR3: CASSQPQFTVVSGNTIYF. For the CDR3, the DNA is TGTGCCAGCAGCCAACCACAGTTCACCGTCGTCTCTGGAAACACCATATATTTT.